Included here is one T cell receptor (beta chain) sequence, with context. Its cognate antigen has yet to be identified. There are no base qualities to consult, and no much larger clone falls within one base. The sample comes from a study of OX40 agonist ivuxolimab in advanced cancers. As for the study more broadly: Ivuxolimab was a fully human IgG2 agonistic monoclonal antibody targeting the costimulatory receptor OX40 (CD134). The dose-escalation cohort was 82.7% male with a mean age of approximately 59 years, ranging from about 20 to 80. Partial responses occurred in three dose-escalation patients: two with cutaneous melanoma and one with hepatocellular carcinoma. Patients were allowed to have had prior anti-PD-1, anti-PD-L1 or anti-CTLA-4 therapy, and 40% of the dose-escalation patients had been treated with checkpoint inhibitors. Intravenous ivuxolimab was administered to patients every 2 weeks at six dose levels: 0.01, 0.1, 0.3, 1.5, 3 and 10 mg/kg. The purpose of peripheral TCRbeta sequencing was to test whether ivuxolimab changed TCR sequence diversity and led to clonal T-cell expansion. Among the roughly 50 dose-escalation patients, 19 had hepatocellular carcinoma, some 15 melanoma, 9 renal cell carcinoma and 9 head and neck cancer. The paper reports the monotherapy dose-escalation portion (N ≈ 52 patients) of the phase I ivuxolimab trial.

Patients with a history of autoimmune disease or receiving systemic immunosuppression were excluded from the trial. Peripheral blood for TCR sequencing was drawn from every dose cohort at baseline, at cycle 4 day 1 and at cycle 7 day 1. Samples were obtained from an open-label, multicenter, first-in-human phase I dose-escalation trial of ivuxolimab. Adults with locally advanced or metastatic head and neck squamous cell, hepatocellular, melanoma or renal cell carcinoma were enrolled in the trial. CD4+ and CD8+ T cells were sorted separately from peripheral blood before TCR sequencing. Per the germline V gene, SGHVS is the CDR1 and FQNEAQ is the CDR2. V loses 2 bases at its end and J loses 4 bases; junction bases beyond the gene matches: 5. The CDR3 covers 15 residues, taking in both the cysteine and the phenylalanine. This entry keeps only the CDR3 DNA: 45 bases, framed from base 1. Genomic DNA was isolated from the sorted cells so that the TCRbeta CDR3 region could be sequenced. The immunoSEQ Assay was used for sequencing of TCRbeta CDR3 regions. This immuneACCESS table, as held by TCRdb, lists in-frame sequences with V and J called but not all clones. Of the missing ones, under half trace to an unresolved V gene in checked studies; the others have no known cause. Within this sample are more than 40,000 clones, with roughly 88% of them counted one time only. Less than 4% of the sample is held by the ten biggest clonotypes.

Results and caveats for the whole study, not just this receptor: At doses of 0.1 to 3.0 mg/kg, clonal expansion of both CD4+ and CD8+ T cells in blood was seen between baseline and week 6. In the 0.1-3.0 mg/kg groups, partial responders had among the lowest normalized peripheral clonal expansion, particularly in CD8+ T cells. After ivuxolimab, more expanded clones were found on average in CD8+ T cells than in CD4+ T cells. The antigen specificity of the peripheral T cells that underwent clonal expansion was not determined. Low levels of normalized T-cell clonal expansion were also seen in some patients who did not respond.

The V and J genes are TRBV7-8 and TRBJ1-2, with TRBD1 matching 9 junction bases. This TCR came from an adult with an advanced solid tumor such as melanoma, head and neck, liver or kidney cancer. Sequenced here: CD4+ or CD8+ T cells sorted from blood, sampled in a trial of the OX40 agonist ivuxolimab. The sequenced DNA: TGTGCCAGCAGCTTAATTCCGGGACAGGGCTATGGCTACACCTTC. This sequence encodes CASSLIPGQGYGYTF.